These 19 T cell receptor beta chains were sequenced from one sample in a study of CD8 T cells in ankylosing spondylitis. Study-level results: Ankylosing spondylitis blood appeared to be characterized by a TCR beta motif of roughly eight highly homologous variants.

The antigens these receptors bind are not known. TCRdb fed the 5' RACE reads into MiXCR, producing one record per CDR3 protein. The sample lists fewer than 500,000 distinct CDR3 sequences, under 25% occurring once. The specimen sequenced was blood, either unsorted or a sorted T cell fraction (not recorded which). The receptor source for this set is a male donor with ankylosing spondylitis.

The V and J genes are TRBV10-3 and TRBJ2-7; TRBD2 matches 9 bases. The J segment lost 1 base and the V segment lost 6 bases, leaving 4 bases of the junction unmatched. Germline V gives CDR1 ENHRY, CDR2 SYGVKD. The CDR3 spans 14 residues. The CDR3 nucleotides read TGTGCCATCAGGCAGCGGGAGGTATCCTACGAGCAGTACTTC. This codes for CAIRQREVSYEQYF.

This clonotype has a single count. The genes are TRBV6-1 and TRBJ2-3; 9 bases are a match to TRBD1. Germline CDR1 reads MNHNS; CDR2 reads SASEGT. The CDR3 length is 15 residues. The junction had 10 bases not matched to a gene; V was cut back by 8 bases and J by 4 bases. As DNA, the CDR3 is TGTGCCAGCGGAACCGGGACAGGGTTCCCAGATACGCAGTATTTT. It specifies CASGTGTGFPDTQYF.

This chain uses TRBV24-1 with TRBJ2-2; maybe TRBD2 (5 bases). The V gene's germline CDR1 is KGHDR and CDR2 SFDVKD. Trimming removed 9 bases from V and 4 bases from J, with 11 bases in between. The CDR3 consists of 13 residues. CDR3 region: CATGAEITGELFF. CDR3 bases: TGTGCCACCGGAGCGGAGATCACCGGGGAGCTGTTTTTT.

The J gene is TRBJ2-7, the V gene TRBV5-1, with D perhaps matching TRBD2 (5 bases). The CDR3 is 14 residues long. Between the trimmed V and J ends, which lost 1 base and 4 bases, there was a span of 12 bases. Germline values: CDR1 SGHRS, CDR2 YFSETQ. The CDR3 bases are TGCGCCAGCAGCTTGTTTGTCGGGGATTACGAGCAGTACTTC. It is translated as CASSLFVGDYEQYF.

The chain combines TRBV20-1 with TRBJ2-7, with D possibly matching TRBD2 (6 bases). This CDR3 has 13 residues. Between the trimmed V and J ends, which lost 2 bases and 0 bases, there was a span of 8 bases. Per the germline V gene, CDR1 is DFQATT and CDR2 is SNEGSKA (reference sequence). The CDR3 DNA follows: TGCAGTGCTAGAACTAGCCTCTCCTACGAGCAGTACTTC. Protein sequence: CSARTSLSYEQYF.

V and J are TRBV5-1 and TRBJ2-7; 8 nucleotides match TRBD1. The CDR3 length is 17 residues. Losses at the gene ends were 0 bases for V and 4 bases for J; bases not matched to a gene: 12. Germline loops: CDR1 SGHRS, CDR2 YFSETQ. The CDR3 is CASSLAGGQGDGYEQYF. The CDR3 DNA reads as TGCGCCAGCAGCTTGGCCGGAGGACAGGGCGACGGGTACGAGCAGTACTTC.

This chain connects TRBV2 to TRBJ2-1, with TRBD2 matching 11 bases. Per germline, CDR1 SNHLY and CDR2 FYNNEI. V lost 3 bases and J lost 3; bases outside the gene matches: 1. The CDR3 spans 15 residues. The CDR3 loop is CASSDGTSGYNEQFF. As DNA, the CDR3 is TGTGCCAGCAGTGACGGGACTAGCGGCTACAATGAGCAGTTCTTC.

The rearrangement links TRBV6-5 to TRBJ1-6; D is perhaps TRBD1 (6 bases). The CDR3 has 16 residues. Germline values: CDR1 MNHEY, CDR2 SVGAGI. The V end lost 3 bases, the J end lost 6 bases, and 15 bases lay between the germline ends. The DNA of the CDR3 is TGTGCCAGCAGTTATGGGGTGGAGGGGGGTAATTCACCCCTCCACTTT. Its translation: CASSYGVEGGNSPLHF.

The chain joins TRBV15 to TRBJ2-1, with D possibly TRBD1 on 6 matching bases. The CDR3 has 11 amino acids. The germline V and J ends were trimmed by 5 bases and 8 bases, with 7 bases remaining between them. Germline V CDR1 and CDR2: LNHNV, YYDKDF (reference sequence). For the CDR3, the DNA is TGTGCCACCAGCCCAGGGGATGAGCAGTTCTTC. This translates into CATSPGDEQFF.

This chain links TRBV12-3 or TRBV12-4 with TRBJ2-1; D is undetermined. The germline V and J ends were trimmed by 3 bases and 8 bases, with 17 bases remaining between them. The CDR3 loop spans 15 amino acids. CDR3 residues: CASSFRRLGNDEQFF. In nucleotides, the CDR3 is TGTGCCAGCAGTTTTAGGAGACTGGGAAACGATGAGCAGTTCTTC.

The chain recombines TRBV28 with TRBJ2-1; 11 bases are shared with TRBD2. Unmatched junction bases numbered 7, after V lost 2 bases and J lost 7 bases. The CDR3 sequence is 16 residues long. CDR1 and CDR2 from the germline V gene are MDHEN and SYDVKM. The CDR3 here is CASSLKRASGRNEQFF. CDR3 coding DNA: TGTGCCAGCAGTTTAAAAAGGGCTAGCGGGAGGAATGAGCAGTTCTTC.

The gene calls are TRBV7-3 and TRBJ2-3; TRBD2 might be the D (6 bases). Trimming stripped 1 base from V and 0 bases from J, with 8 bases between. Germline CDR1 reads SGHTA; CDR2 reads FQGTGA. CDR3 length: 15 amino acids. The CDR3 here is CASSLMAGSTDTQYF. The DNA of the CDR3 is TGTGCCAGCAGCTTAATGGCGGGAAGCACAGATACGCAGTATTTT.

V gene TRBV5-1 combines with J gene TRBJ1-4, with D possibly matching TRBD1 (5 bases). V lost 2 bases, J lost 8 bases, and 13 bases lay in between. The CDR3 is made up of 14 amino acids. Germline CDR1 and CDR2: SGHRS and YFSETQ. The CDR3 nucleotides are TGCGCCAGCAGCTTTGACAGCCTGGAAGAAAAACTGTTTTTT. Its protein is CASSFDSLEEKLFF.

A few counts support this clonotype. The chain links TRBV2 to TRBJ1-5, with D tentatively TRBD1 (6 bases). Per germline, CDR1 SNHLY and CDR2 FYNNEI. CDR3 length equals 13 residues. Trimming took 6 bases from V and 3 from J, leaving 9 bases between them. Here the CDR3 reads CASRDRNNQPQHF. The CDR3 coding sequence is TGTGCCAGCAGGGACAGAAACAATCAGCCCCAGCATTTT.

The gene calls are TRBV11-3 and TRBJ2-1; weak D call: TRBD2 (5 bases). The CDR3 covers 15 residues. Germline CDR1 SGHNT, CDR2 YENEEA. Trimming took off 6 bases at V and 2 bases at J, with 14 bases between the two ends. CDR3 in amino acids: CASRRYGEAYNEQFF. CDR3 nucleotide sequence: TGTGCCAGCAGGCGATACGGGGAAGCCTACAATGAGCAGTTCTTC.

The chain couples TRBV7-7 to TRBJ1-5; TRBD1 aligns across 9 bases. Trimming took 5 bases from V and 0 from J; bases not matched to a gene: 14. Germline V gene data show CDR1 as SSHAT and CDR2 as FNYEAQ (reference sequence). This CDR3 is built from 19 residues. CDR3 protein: CASSPRDRDTFYSNQPQHF. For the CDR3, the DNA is TGTGCCAGCAGCCCCCGGGACAGGGATACCTTTTATAGCAATCAGCCCCAGCATTTT.

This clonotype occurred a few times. CDR3: CASSNPSSYNEQFF. DNA of the CDR3: TGTGCCAGCAGTAACCCGAGCTCCTACAATGAGCAGTTCTTC. This rearrangement joins TRBV5-4 to TRBJ2-1; D is unclear. Germline V lookup: CDR1 SGHNT, CDR2 YYREEE (reference sequence). This CDR3 contains 14 residues. V gave up 5 bases and J gave up 0 bases, with 9 bases separating them.

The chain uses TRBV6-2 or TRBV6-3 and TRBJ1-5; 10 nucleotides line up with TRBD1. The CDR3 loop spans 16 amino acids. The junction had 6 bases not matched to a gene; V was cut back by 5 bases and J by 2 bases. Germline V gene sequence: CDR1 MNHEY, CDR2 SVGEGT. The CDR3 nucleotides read TGTGCCAGCAGTGATCCCGGGACAGGGGGCAATCAGCCCCAGCATTTT. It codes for CASSDPGTGGNQPQHF.

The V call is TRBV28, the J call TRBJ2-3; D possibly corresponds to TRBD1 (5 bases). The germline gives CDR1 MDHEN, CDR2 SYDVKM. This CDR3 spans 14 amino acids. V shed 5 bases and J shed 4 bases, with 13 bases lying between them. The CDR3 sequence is CASSPPGIADTQYF. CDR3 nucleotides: TGTGCCAGCAGTCCCCCAGGGATCGCAGATACGCAGTATTTT.